One and the same sample provided the 27 T cell receptor beta chains below, sequenced in a study of blood T cell repertoires in COVID-19. Using immunoSEQ multiplex PCR, the repertoire was profiled, and TCRdb retains in-frame clones only, with some absent. The repertoire has about 420,000 clones, about 90% of them found once; the top ten carry 0.7% to 1%. Sequencing was performed on peripheral blood. These receptors were taken from a man between 18 and 29 years old with COVID-19, enrolled during active disease.

This chain joins TRBV30 and TRBJ1-5, with TRBD1 matching 7 bases. This CDR3 spans 14 amino acids. The germline V gene has CDR1 GTSNPN and CDR2 SVGIG (reference sequence). With 2 bases clipped from V and 3 bases from J, the junction kept 4 bases outside the gene matches. The CDR3 spells CAWSSGTVNQPQHF. DNA for the CDR3: TGTGCCTGGAGTTCCGGGACAGTCAATCAGCCCCAGCATTTT.

The CDR3 region has the DNA TGTGCCACCAGTGAACCCGTTGCCGCAGAAGGGGGCACAGATACGCAGTATTTT. Protein sequence: CATSEPVAAEGGTDTQYF. V usage is TRBV24-1 and J usage is TRBJ2-3; D might be TRBD1 (5 bases). V was trimmed by 4 bases and J by 1 base, leaving 20 bases between them. Germline V CDR1 and CDR2: KGHDR, SFDVKD. The CDR3 is 18 residues long.

The chain uses TRBV3-1 (or the pseudogene TRBV3-2) and TRBJ2-3, with 10 bases identical to TRBD2. Losses at the gene ends were 0 bases for V and 3 bases for J; bases not matched to a gene: 12. Germline CDR1 and CDR2: LGHDT and YNNKEL (reference sequence). The CDR3 sequence is 19 residues long. The CDR3 loop reads CASSQEYASGSRWTDTQYF. The CDR3 coding sequence is TGTGCCAGCAGCCAAGAATATGCTAGCGGGAGTCGATGGACAGATACGCAGTATTTT.

The rearrangement joins TRBV6-5 to TRBJ1-3, with a possible D match to TRBD1 (6 bases). CDR1 and CDR2 from the germline V gene are MNHEY and SVGAGI. Trimming took 8 bases from V and 0 from J, leaving 14 bases between them. The CDR3 spans 15 residues. Written as DNA, the CDR3 is TGTGCCAGCGGTCTGGGGGCAGACTCTGGAAACACCATATATTTT. It translates to CASGLGADSGNTIYF.

The V call is TRBV5-1, the J call TRBJ1-1; a weak D match, TRBD1 (5 bases). This CDR3 is 16 amino acids long. Germline V gives CDR1 SGHRS, CDR2 YFSETQ. Trimming stripped 0 bases from V and 0 bases from J, with 12 bases between. This chain's CDR3 is CASSLVGVVMNTEAFF. The CDR3 DNA reads as TGCGCCAGCAGCTTGGTAGGGGTCGTAATGAACACTGAAGCTTTCTTT.

This sequence joins TRBV5-1 and TRBJ2-5; a possible D gene is TRBD2 (6 bases). The CDR3 has 13 amino acids. Trimming took 4 bases from V and 2 from J, leaving 9 bases between them. Germline V gene sequence: CDR1 SGHRS, CDR2 YFSETQ. CDR3: CASSRREQETQYF. DNA for the CDR3: TGCGCCAGCAGCCGCCGGGAGCAAGAGACCCAGTACTTC.

The chain has TRBV7-9 and TRBJ1-2; D is possibly TRBD1 (5 bases). This CDR3 has 14 amino acids. V dropped 1 base and J dropped 10 bases, with 16 bases sitting between them. Germline loops: CDR1 SEHNR, CDR2 FQNEAQ (reference sequence). The CDR3 here is CASSLVTGSFDYTF. DNA of the CDR3: TGTGCCAGCAGCTTAGTCACAGGTTCCTTCGACTACACCTTC.

As to this clone: Other DNA sequences in the sample encode the same CDR3. The chain carries TRBV5-1 and TRBJ2-3; D gene ambiguous. The CDR3 spans 16 residues. The V and J ends lost 0 bases and 1 base respectively, with 12 bases between them. Germline V gene sequence: CDR1 SGHRS, CDR2 YFSETQ. CDR3 in DNA: TGCGCCAGCAGCTTGGGCCAGGTCGGCGGCACAGATACGCAGTATTTT. Its protein is CASSLGQVGGTDTQYF. Together with reference TRBV5-1 and TRBJ2-3, the CDR3 gives the full variable domain: KAGVTQTPRYLIKTRGQQVTLSCSPISGHRSVSWYQQTPGQGLQFLFEYFSETQRNKGNFPGRFSGRQFSNSRSEMNVSTLELGDSALYLCASSLGQVGGTDTQYFGPGTRLTVL.

This clone was found once. The junction departs from the called germline gene at one end, perhaps through a read error. The sample holds other DNA sequences that translate to the same CDR3. The V call is TRBV15, the J call TRBJ2-2, with a tentative D call TRBD2 (6 bases). CDR1 is LNHNV, CDR2 YYDKDF, per germline (reference sequence). CDR3 length equals 16 residues. In nucleotides, the CDR3 is TGCGCCACCAGCAGAGGCGGGACTGGTCCTTCCGGGGAGCTGTTTTTT. This translates into CATSRGGTGPSGELFF.

This rearrangement joins TRBV7-2 to TRBJ2-7, with 8 bases identical to TRBD1. CDR1 is SGHTA and CDR2 is FQGNSA in the germline V gene. This CDR3 spans 15 amino acids. With 3 bases clipped from V and 6 bases from J, the junction kept 10 bases outside the gene matches. The CDR3 is CASSFTPDRASEQYF. The CDR3 coding sequence is TGTGCCAGCAGCTTTACCCCGGACAGGGCTTCCGAGCAGTACTTC.

V and J are TRBV5-1 and TRBJ2-5, with 11 nucleotides matching TRBD2. The V segment lost 2 bases and the J segment 5 bases; nucleotides outside the gene matches: 8. Germline CDR1 reads SGHRS; CDR2 reads YFSETQ. CDR3 length equals 16 residues. The chain's CDR3 is CASSFLAGGPGETQYF. In nucleotides, the CDR3 is TGCGCCAGCAGCTTTTTAGCGGGAGGGCCAGGGGAGACCCAGTACTTC.

The J gene is TRBJ2-6, the V gene TRBV7-6; 10 bases align to TRBD1. The CDR3 runs 18 residues. Germline CDR1 is SGHVS and CDR2 is FNYEAQ. J was trimmed by 3 bases and V by 0 bases; bases with no gene match: 5. CDR3 loop: CASSLADRGQSGANVLTF. The CDR3 nucleotides are TGTGCCAGCAGCTTAGCCGACAGGGGGCAAAGTGGGGCCAACGTCCTGACTTTC.

This clone has only one observation. This chain links TRBV5-5 with TRBJ2-5; 7 bases line up with TRBD1. The CDR3 contains 15 residues. With V trimmed by 1 base and J by 2 bases, 5 bases remained unmatched. CDR1 and CDR2 from the germline V gene are SGHKS and YYEKEE (reference sequence). This chain's CDR3 is CASSLRGQKQETQYF. In DNA, the CDR3 is TGTGCCAGCAGCTTGAGGGGACAGAAACAAGAGACCCAGTACTTC. Full variable domain (rest looked up from reference TRBV5-5 and TRBJ2-5): DAGVTQSPTHLIKTRGQQVTLRCSPISGHKSVSWYQQVLGQGPQFIFQYYEKEERGRGNFPDRFSARQFPNYSSELNVNALLLGDSALYLCASSLRGQKQETQYFGPGTRLLVL.

The V gene is TRBV4-1, the J gene TRBJ1-4; D is unresolved. V was pared by 1 base and J by 7 bases, with 7 bases between. Germline-derived CDR1 and CDR2 are MGHRA and YSYEKL. This CDR3 has 13 amino acids. The CDR3 nucleotides are TGCGCCAGCAGCCAAGCTTCCGGTGAAAAACTGTTTTTT. Translation gives CASSQASGEKLFF.

This chain joins TRBV24-1 and TRBJ2-3; possible D gene TRBD2, 6 bases. Germline assignment: CDR1 KGHDR and CDR2 SFDVKD. V lost 5 bases, J lost 5 bases, and 13 bases lay in between. The CDR3 spans 14 residues. The DNA of the CDR3 is TGTGCCACCAGTGGAGGAGGGACCAGAGATACGCAGTATTTT. Protein product: CATSGGGTRDTQYF.

The chain joins TRBV27 to TRBJ1-6, with 7 bases fitting TRBD1. Germline CDR1 is MNHEY and CDR2 is SMNVEV (reference sequence). This CDR3 is 16 amino acids long. Germline trimming cut 2 bases from V and 7 bases from J; bases unmatched to any gene: 8. CDR3 loop: CASSLGTAIRNSPLHF. CDR3 sequence (DNA): TGTGCCAGCAGTTTAGGGACAGCCATTCGGAATTCACCCCTCCACTTT.

In this sample, this clone turned up once. The CDR3 sequence: CASSVEGGSTYNEQFF. CDR3 DNA sequence: TGTGCCAGCAGCGTAGAAGGCGGGAGCACCTACAATGAGCAGTTCTTC. V gene TRBV9 combines with J gene TRBJ2-1; 7 bases align to TRBD2. The trim removed 0 bases at V and 2 bases at J, leaving 5 bases unmatched. CDR1 and CDR2 from the germline V gene are SGDLS and YYNGEE. The CDR3 is 16 residues long.

This rearrangement joins TRBV18 to TRBJ1-2; no reliable D call. The germline V gene has CDR1 KGHSH and CDR2 LQKENI. The ends were cut back, 3 bases at V and 4 bases at J, with 24 bases in the middle. This CDR3 contains 18 residues. DNA of the CDR3: TGTGCCAGCTCACCCTACCGCATTGGCGAGGGCGCCAGCTATGGCTACACCTTC. It specifies CASSPYRIGEGASYGYTF.

This clone has only one observation. The V call is TRBV29-1, the J call TRBJ2-1; D unresolved. The ends were cut back, 2 bases at V and 0 bases at J, with 5 bases in the middle. The length of the CDR3 is 13 residues. Looked up from germline, CDR1 is SQVTM and CDR2 is ANQGSEA. The DNA of the CDR3 is TGCAGCGTTGAATGGAGCTCCTACAATGAGCAGTTCTTC. Protein sequence: CSVEWSSYNEQFF.

The chain is built from TRBV7-9 and TRBJ2-2, with 7 bases fitting TRBD1. Per germline, CDR1 SEHNR and CDR2 FQNEAQ (reference sequence). The CDR3 is 12 amino acids. Losses at the gene ends were 6 bases for V and 8 bases for J; bases not matched to a gene: 3. The CDR3, as DNA: TGTGCCAGCAGTAACAGGGGAGGGGAGCTGTTTTTT. This translates into CASSNRGGELFF.

The rearrangement uses TRBV18 and TRBJ2-5; 7 bases agree with TRBD2. CDR3 length equals 13 residues. V trimming: 3 bases; J trimming: 5 bases; junction bases outside the gene matches: 3. The germline V gene encodes CDR1 KGHSH and CDR2 LQKENI. CDR3 sequence reads: CASSPIGGETQYF. The CDR3 coding sequence is TGTGCCAGCTCACCGATCGGGGGGGAGACCCAGTACTTC.

CDR3 sequence: CASSYSVGGPEAFF. The CDR3 nucleotides are TGTGCCAGCAGTTACTCGGTGGGAGGCCCTGAAGCTTTCTTT. This sequence joins TRBV6-5 and TRBJ1-1; D unresolved. Germline V gene data show CDR1 as MNHEY and CDR2 as SVGAGI. Between the trimmed V and J ends, which lost 0 bases and 6 bases, there was a span of 11 bases. This CDR3 spans 14 amino acids.

This clone was observed a single time. The chain is built from TRBV11-3 and TRBJ2-3; TRBD1 aligns across 10 bases. CDR3 length: 13 residues. The germline V gene encodes CDR1 SGHNT and CDR2 YENEEA. Trimming cost V 8 bases and J 3 bases; bases outside gene matches: 2. Here the CDR3 DNA reads TGTGCCAGCCGGGACAGGGGAACAGATACGCAGTATTTT. This translates into CASRDRGTDTQYF.

Comment on this clone: Distinct nucleotide sequences in the sample also encode this CDR3. This chain joins TRBV19 and TRBJ1-5; TRBD1 agrees at 7 bases. Trimming removed 1 base from V and 4 bases from J; junction bases left unmatched: 4. Germline-derived CDR1 and CDR2 are LNHDA and SQIVND (reference sequence). This CDR3 has 15 amino acids. This CDR3 reads CASSIGQGPNQPQHF. CDR3 DNA: TGTGCCAGTAGTATAGGACAGGGTCCTAATCAGCCCCAGCATTTT.

Written as DNA, the CDR3 is TGTGCCAGTAGTATAGGGTTAAGGGCTAGCGGGAAAACAGATACGCAGTATTTT. It codes for CASSIGLRASGKTDTQYF. V usage is TRBV19 and J usage is TRBJ2-3, with 9 bases fitting TRBD2. The CDR3 totals 18 residues. Trimming removed 1 base from V and 3 bases from J; junction bases left unmatched: 11. The germline gives CDR1 LNHDA, CDR2 SQIVND (reference sequence).

J is TRBJ2-1 and V is TRBV19; tentative D call: TRBD2 (5 bases). This CDR3 has 14 amino acids. V was cut by 0 bases and J by 5 bases, with 8 bases left in between. Germline CDR1 reads LNHDA; CDR2 reads SQIVND (reference sequence). The CDR3, as DNA: TGTGCCAGTAGTATAGAGCGGGCAGACAATGAGCAGTTCTTC. The encoded protein is CASSIERADNEQFF.

V usage is TRBV7-9 and J usage is TRBJ2-3; 10 bases match TRBD2. V shed 5 bases, J shed 5 bases, and the junction held 7 bases outside the gene matches. The CDR3 loop spans 15 amino acids. Per germline, CDR1 SEHNR and CDR2 FQNEAQ (reference sequence). CDR3 sequence: CASSIPGLALDTQYF. The CDR3 nucleotides are TGTGCCAGCAGCATCCCGGGACTAGCGTTAGATACGCAGTATTTT.